What follows are 10 T cell receptor beta chains derived from one specimen sequenced in a study of response to subunit inactivated influenza vaccine. TCRdb analysed the RT-PCR reads with MiXCR anew, one entry per CDR3 protein. This sample yields about 650,000 distinct CDR3 sequences, of which approximately 15% are seen a single time; 7.5% to 8% belongs to the top ten. The material sequenced was PBMCs from blood, taken around 15 days before vaccination. These receptors all come from a man aged 50 or older who received an inactivated influenza vaccine.

In this sample, this clonotype turned up many times. The genes are TRBV7-3 and TRBJ2-3, with 7 positions matching TRBD2. The CDR3 length is 14 residues. The germline gives CDR1 SGHTA, CDR2 FQGTGA. V was clipped by 0 bases and J by 5 bases; unmatched bases: 2. For the CDR3, the DNA is TGTGCCAGCAGCTTAACAGGGACTAAAGATACGCAGTATTTT. Its translation: CASSLTGTKDTQYF.

Turning to this clonotype: A read error may be the cause here, since a much bigger clone is one base away. This chain uses TRBV9 with TRBJ2-3, with D hard to call. The V gene's germline CDR1 is SGDLS and CDR2 YYNGEE. This CDR3 spans 14 amino acids. Trimming stripped 4 bases from V and 2 bases from J, with 11 bases between. CDR3 loop: CASSSDNHTDTQYF. For the CDR3, the DNA is TGTGCCAGCAGCTCCGATAATCACACAGATACGCAGTATTTT.

A note on this clonotype: The junction does not match germline at one end; this may be a read error. The V and J genes are TRBV7-9 and TRBJ2-3; 8 bases map to TRBD2. This CDR3 comprises 16 residues. Germline V lookup: CDR1 SEHNR, CDR2 FQNEAQ (reference sequence). CDR3 loop: CASSLASGISTDMQYF. As DNA, the CDR3 is TGTGCCAGCAGCTTAGCTAGCGGGATCTCAACAGATATGCAGTATTTT.

This clonotype was observed a few times. The chain uses TRBV4-2 and TRBJ2-3, with 7 bases matching TRBD2. From germline, CDR1 is LGHNA and CDR2 YNFKEQ. This CDR3 contains 16 residues. J was trimmed by 2 bases and V by 0 bases; bases with no gene match: 5. CDR3 coding DNA: TGTGCCAGCAGCCAAGACTCCTGGGACTACACAGATACGCAGTATTTT. Amino acids: CASSQDSWDYTDTQYF.

About this clonotype itself: This clone may be a read error of a much larger clone one base away. The chain is built from TRBV6-1 and TRBJ2-2; D unclear. The germline V gene encodes CDR1 MNHNS and CDR2 SASEGT. The CDR3 consists of 14 residues. The CDR3 coding sequence is TGTGCTATACAAAAAGACCCGAACACCGGGGAGCTGTTTTTT. Protein sequence: CAIQKDPNTGELFF.

This clonotype was seen only a few times. V gene TRBV7-8 combines with J gene TRBJ1-4; TRBD1 agrees at 7 bases. The CDR3 is 16 residues long. The germline CDR1 and CDR2 sequences are SGHVS and FQNEAQ. The V segment lost 5 bases and the J segment 8 bases; nucleotides outside the gene matches: 14. The CDR3, as DNA: TGTGCCAGCAGCCAATCCCGGACAGGTGGTTACGAAAAACTGTTTTTT. Its translation: CASSQSRTGGYEKLFF.

This clonotype was observed a few times. The chain joins TRBV28 to TRBJ2-5, with D perhaps TRBD1 (6 bases). In germline, CDR1 is MDHEN, CDR2 SYDVKM. The germline V and J ends were trimmed by 2 bases and 5 bases, with 15 bases remaining between them. This CDR3 is built from 15 residues. CDR3 DNA: TGTGCCAGCAGTTTAGGGGCCCAGGGGTCCGAGACCCAGTACTTC. Protein: CASSLGAQGSETQYF.

J is TRBJ2-1 and V is TRBV14, with TRBD2 matching 10 bases. V trimming: 4 bases; J trimming: 5 bases; junction bases outside the gene matches: 11. CDR1 and CDR2 (germline): SGHDN, FVKESK. CDR3 size: 17 residues. CDR3 loop: CASSRHPGTSVDNEQFF. The DNA for the CDR3 is TGTGCCAGCAGCCGGCACCCCGGGACTAGCGTCGACAATGAGCAGTTCTTC.

This chain connects TRBV20-1 to TRBJ2-1; TRBD2 aligns across 7 bases. CDR3 length equals 14 residues. Germline lookup yields CDR1 DFQATT and CDR2 SNEGSKA (reference sequence). V trimming: 3 bases; J trimming: 0 bases; junction bases outside the gene matches: 2. In DNA, the CDR3 is TGCAGTGCTAGTGGGGGGGTCTCCTACAATGAGCAGTTCTTC. Amino acid sequence: CSASGGVSYNEQFF.

The sample holds a few counts of this clonotype. The V gene is TRBV28, the J gene TRBJ1-6; perhaps TRBD1 as D (5 bases). Trimming left V 6 bases short and J 4 bases short, with 19 bases between. The CDR3 sequence is 17 residues long. CDR1 MDHEN and CDR2 SYDVKM come from the germline V gene. This CDR3 reads CASSTVLETVYNSPLHF. CDR3 DNA: TGTGCCAGCAGCACAGTTTTGGAGACAGTTTATAATTCACCCCTCCACTTT.